The clone carrying this TCR beta chain came up once. Antigen: not known. CDR1 is LNHNV, CDR2 YYDKDF, per germline (reference sequence). Between the trimmed V and J ends, which lost 5 bases and 4 bases, there was a span of 20 bases. There are 16 residues in the CDR3. The sample belongs to a study of T cell responses to AZD1222 COVID-19 vaccine. The study, taken as a whole, reports: Reportedly, nearly half of unique spike TCRs recognized epitopes outside B.1.351/B.1.1.7 mutations. It should be noted that donors were predominantly white British and more often female, and clonal diversity was possibly underestimated.

The data were produced by immunoSEQ multiplex PCR, yet TCRdb's version contains in-frame clones alone and is incomplete. The sample has 100,000 to 150,000 clones, just over 85% seen once; the top ten hold around 22%. The V gene is TRBV15, the J gene TRBJ1-1; D gene unclear. The TCR comes from an adult in good health. The sample consisted of peripheral blood, taken on day 0 of AZD1222 vaccination. In DNA form, the CDR3 reads TGTGCCACCAGCCCAGAGGTAGGGCGAGCGGGCACTGAAGCTTTCTTT. Its protein product is CATSPEVGRAGTEAFF. The variable domain in full, with the rest retrieved from reference TRBV15 and TRBJ1-1, is DAMVIQNPRYQVTQFGKPVTLSCSQTLNHNVMYWYQQKSSQAPKLLFHYYDKDFNNEADTPDNFQSRRPNTSFCFLDIRSPGLGDTAMYLCATSPEVGRAGTEAFFGQGTRLTVV.